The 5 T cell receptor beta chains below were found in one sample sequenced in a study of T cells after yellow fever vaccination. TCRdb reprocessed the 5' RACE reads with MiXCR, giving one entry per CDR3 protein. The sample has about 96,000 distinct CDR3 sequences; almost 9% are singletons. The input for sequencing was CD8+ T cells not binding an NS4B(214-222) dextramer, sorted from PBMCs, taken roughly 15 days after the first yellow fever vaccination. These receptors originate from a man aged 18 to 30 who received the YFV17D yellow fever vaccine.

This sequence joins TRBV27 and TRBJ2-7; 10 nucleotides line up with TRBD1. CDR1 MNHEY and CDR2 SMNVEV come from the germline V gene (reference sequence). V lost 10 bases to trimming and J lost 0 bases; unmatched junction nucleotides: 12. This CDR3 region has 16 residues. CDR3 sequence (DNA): TGTGCCACCAGGGAGTCGGGACAGGGGTTCTCCTACGAGCAGTACGTC. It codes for CATRESGQGFSYEQYV.

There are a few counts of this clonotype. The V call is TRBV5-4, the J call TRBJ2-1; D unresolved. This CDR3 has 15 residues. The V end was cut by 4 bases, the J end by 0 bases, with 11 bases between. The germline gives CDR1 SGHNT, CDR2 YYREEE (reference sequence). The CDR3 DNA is TGTGCCAGCAGCCTCACGCTGAGCTCCTACAATGAGCAGTTCTTC. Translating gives CASSLTLSSYNEQFF.

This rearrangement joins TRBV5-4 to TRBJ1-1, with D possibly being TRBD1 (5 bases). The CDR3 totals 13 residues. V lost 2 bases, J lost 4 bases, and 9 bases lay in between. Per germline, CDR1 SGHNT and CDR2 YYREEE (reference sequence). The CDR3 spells CASSFGGVTEAFF. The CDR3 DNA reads TGTGCCAGCAGCTTTGGGGGGGTCACTGAAGCTTTCTTT.

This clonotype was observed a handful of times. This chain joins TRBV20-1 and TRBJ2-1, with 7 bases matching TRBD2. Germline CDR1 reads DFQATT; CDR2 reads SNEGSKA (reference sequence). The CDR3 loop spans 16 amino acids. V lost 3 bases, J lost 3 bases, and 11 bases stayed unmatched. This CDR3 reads CSAREGAGGYYNEQFF. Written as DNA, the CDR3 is TGCAGTGCTAGGGAGGGAGCCGGGGGGTACTACAATGAGCAGTTCTTC.

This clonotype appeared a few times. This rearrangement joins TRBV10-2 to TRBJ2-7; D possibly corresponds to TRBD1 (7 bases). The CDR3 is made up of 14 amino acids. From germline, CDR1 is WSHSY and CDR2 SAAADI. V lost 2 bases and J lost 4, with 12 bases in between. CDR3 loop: CASSEPTGRYEQYF. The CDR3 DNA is TGCGCCAGCAGTGAGCCGACAGGGAGGTACGAGCAGTACTTC.